The source of this TCR beta chain is a study of control samples from healthy donors and cancer patients. TCRdb keeps only in-frame clones here, not all; method: immunoSEQ multiplex PCR. The table lists just over 80,000 clones, around 94% of them singletons. CDR3 length: 13 residues. Germline CDR1 SNHLY, CDR2 FYNNEI. Trimming took off 4 bases at V and 4 bases at J, with 10 bases between the two ends. The receptor was derived from a young woman in good health. This chain joins TRBV2 and TRBJ1-1; unclear D gene. Source material: blood. This CDR3 is CASSVVEGTEAFF. CDR3 bases: TGTGCCAGCAGTGTCGTAGAGGGCACTGAAGCTTTCTTT.